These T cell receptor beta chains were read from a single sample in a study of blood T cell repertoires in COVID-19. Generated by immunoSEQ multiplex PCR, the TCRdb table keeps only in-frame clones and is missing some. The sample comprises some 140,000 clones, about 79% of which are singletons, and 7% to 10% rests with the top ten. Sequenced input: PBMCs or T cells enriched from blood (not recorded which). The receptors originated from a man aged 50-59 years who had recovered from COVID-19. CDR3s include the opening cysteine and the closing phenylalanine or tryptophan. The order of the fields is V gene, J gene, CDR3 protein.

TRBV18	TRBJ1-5	CASSLDRGNDQPQHF
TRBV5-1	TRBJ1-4	CASSLTVPGTNEKLFF
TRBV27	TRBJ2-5	CASSFDVRQQETQYF
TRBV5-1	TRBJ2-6	CASSLGQGGGANVLTF
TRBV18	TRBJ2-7	CASSPVSFRPRQGALGLSYEQYF
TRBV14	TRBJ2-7	CASSQNTGPYEQYF
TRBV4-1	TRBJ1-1	CASSPSAVGRTEAFF
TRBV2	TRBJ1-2	CASSERATLNYGYTF
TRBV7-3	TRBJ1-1	CASSLGPVLNTEAFF
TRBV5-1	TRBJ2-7	CASSSGQGVPYEQYF
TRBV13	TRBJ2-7	CASSLSPSSGGSYEQYF
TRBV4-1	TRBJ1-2	CASSQGFPDWDGYTF
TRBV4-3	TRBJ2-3	CASSQAWGASGGRTDTQYF
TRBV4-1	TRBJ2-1	CASSQASGGPRNEQFF
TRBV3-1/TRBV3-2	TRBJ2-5	CASSHRTPGAGETQYF
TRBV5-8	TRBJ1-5	CASTTAGGSQPQHF
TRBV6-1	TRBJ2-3	CASSEIQGGSTDTQYF
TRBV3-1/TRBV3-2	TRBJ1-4	CASSHTGDGEKLFF
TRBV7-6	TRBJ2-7	CASSLGWSSGGNEQYF
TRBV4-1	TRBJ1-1	CASSLKKGVLNTEAFF
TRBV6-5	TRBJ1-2	CASHGQGGSYGYTF
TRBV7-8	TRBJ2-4	CASGAGGVKDIQYF
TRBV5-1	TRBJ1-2	CASSSTTGMRGYTF
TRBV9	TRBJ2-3	CASSVAAGGGTDTQYF
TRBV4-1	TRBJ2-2	CASSQGPGGTGFTGELFF
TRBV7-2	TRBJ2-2	CASRKTGTGELFF
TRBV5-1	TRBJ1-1	CASSLASRSEAFF
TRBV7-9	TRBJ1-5	CASGQYRDGQPQHF
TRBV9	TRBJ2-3	CASSGGLAGITDTQYF
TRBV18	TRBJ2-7	CASSPRLNEQYF
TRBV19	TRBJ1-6	CAAQGPEGSPLHF
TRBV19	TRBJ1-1	CASSITVNTEAFF
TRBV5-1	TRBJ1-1	CASSPDRTGQAFF
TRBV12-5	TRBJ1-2	CASGVQGWGYTF
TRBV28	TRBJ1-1	CASSLGQGTEAFF
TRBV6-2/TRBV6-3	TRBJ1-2	CASSGSSDSSYGYTF
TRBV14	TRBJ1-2	CASSGSGQGYGYTF
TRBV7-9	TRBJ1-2	CASSPAQGSFGYTF
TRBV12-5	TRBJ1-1	CASGLAGPRDSDFMNTEAFF
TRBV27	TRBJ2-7	CASSLRTGKPYEQYF
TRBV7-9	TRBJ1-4	CASSLAATNEKLFF
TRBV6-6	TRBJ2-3	CASSYSVQGADTQYF
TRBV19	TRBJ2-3	CASSPTSGGAGVTDTQYF
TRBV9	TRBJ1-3	CASSKDRAGNTIYF
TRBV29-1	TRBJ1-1	CSVVWGDSSHTEAFF
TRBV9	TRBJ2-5	CASSAGYETQYF
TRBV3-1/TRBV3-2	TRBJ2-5	CASSQGDRYFAETQYF
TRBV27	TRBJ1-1	CASWDRGPGNTEAFF
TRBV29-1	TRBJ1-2	CSVTTGSDYGYTF
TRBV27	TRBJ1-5	CASSEQGARNRPQHF
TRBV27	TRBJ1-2	CASSLLGSGYTF
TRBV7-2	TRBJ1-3	CASSFGTDSGNTIYF
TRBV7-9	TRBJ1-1	CASRPSGDREANTEAFF
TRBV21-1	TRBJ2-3	CASRVGLAGGPSTDTQYF